Presented here are 19 T cell receptor beta chains from one specimen sequenced in a study of shared clonotypes between healthy human individuals. Libraries were prepared by immunoSEQ multiplex PCR; TCRdb keeps only in-frame clonotypes and omits some of them. The sample lists approximately 1,000,000 clones, approximately 80% occurring once. Sequenced: memory CD4+ T cells from PBMCs. The subset was: CD45RA-negative fraction. The receptor set was obtained from a man aged 18 to 29 in good health. Some clones in this sample may be carry-over from other donors' samples.

CDR3 amino acids: CASSLAEGGLSYEQYF. The CDR3 nucleotides read TGCGCCAGCAGCTTGGCCGAAGGGGGTCTGTCCTACGAGCAGTACTTC. This sequence joins TRBV5-1 and TRBJ2-7; possibly TRBD1 for D (6 bases). Germline CDR1 SGHRS, CDR2 YFSETQ. V shed 0 bases and J shed 1 base, with 14 bases lying between them. CDR3 size: 16 residues.

This clone was seen repeatedly, ten times or more. Additional DNA sequences in this sample encode the identical CDR3. This chain uses TRBV6-1 with TRBJ1-1; D is unclear. CDR1 and CDR2 (germline): MNHNS, SASEGT. The CDR3 covers 12 residues. V shed 1 base and J shed 5 bases, with 5 bases lying between them. The CDR3 here is CASSEVLTEAFF. CDR3 DNA: TGTGCCAGCAGTGAAGTACTTACTGAAGCTTTCTTT.

This chain links TRBV7-9 with TRBJ2-5; 7 positions agree with TRBD1. From germline, CDR1 is SEHNR and CDR2 FQNEAQ (reference sequence). J gave up 9 bases and V 2 bases, and 6 bases lay outside the gene matches. The CDR3 is 13 amino acids. DNA of the CDR3: TGTGCCAGCAGCTTACAGGGGGACAGAGCCCAGTACTTC. This sequence encodes CASSLQGDRAQYF.

Only one count was recorded for this clone. The gene calls are TRBV7-9 and TRBJ1-6; no reliable D call. The germline CDR1 and CDR2 sequences are SEHNR and FQNEAQ (reference sequence). Trimming removed 1 base at V and 7 bases at J, with 5 bases between. The CDR3 is 13 residues long. The CDR3 sequence is CASSLGQNSPLHF. CDR3 sequence (DNA): TGTGCCAGCAGCTTAGGGCAGAATTCACCCCTCCACTTT.

J is TRBJ2-3 and V is TRBV2, with D unresolved. Trimming left V 2 bases short and J 0 bases short, with 12 bases between. The CDR3 extends over 16 amino acids. Germline values: CDR1 SNHLY, CDR2 FYNNEI. The CDR3 spells CASSERAVSSTDTQYF. CDR3 coding DNA: TGTGCCAGCAGTGAAAGGGCGGTCTCTAGCACAGATACGCAGTATTTT.

The rearrangement links TRBV5-8 to TRBJ1-4; TRBD1 is a possible D gene (5 bases). This CDR3 has 16 amino acids. V was trimmed by 0 bases and J by 5 bases, leaving 14 bases between them. Germline V gene data show CDR1 as SGHTS and CDR2 as YDEGEE. CDR3 DNA: TGTGCCAGCAGCTTGGGGGCAGGGAATGTGAATGAAAAACTGTTTTTT. Its translation: CASSLGAGNVNEKLFF. Variable domain in full (rest from reference TRBV5-8 and TRBJ1-4): EAGVTQSPTHLIKTRGQQATLRCSPISGHTSVYWYQQALGLGLQFLLWYDEGEERNRGNFPPRFSGRQFPNYSSELNVNALELEDSALYLCASSLGAGNVNEKLFFGSGTQLSVL.

This clone has just one count. This chain's CDR3 is CASSSRRTGGSGNTIYF. In DNA, the CDR3 is TGTGCCAGCAGCTCCCGAAGAACAGGGGGCTCTGGAAACACCATATATTTT. The chain couples TRBV5-6 to TRBJ1-3; 8 bases agree with TRBD1. Germline loops: CDR1 SGHDT, CDR2 YYEEEE. After removal of 3 bases from V and 0 bases from J, the junction contained 8 bases not matched to a gene. The CDR3 has 17 amino acids.

The J gene is TRBJ2-2, the V gene TRBV15; D is perhaps TRBD2 (6 bases). Between the trimmed V and J ends, which lost 1 base and 5 bases, there was a span of 8 bases. This CDR3 is 14 amino acids long. The germline V gene encodes CDR1 LNHNV and CDR2 YYDKDF (reference sequence). In nucleotides, the CDR3 is TGTGCCACCAGCAGAGGCGGAGGGACCGGGGAGCTGTTTTTT. Its translation: CATSRGGGTGELFF.

This sequence joins TRBV27 and TRBJ2-1, with 7 bases aligning to TRBD2. The CDR3 contains 16 residues. V shed 3 bases and J 0 bases; nucleotides not matched to a gene: 5. Per germline, CDR1 MNHEY and CDR2 SMNVEV (reference sequence). CDR3 bases: TGTGCCAGCAGTTTTAGGGGCGGGAGCTCCTACAATGAGCAGTTCTTC. This gives the protein CASSFRGGSSYNEQFF.

The rearrangement links TRBV7-3 to TRBJ2-7; tentatively, D is TRBD2 (5 bases). V was shortened by 1 base and J by 7 bases, with 11 bases between the two germline ends. Germline CDR1 SGHTA, CDR2 FQGTGA. The CDR3 consists of 13 residues. The CDR3 spells CASSLRVLDEQYF. The CDR3 DNA is TGTGCCAGCAGCTTAAGGGTACTAGATGAGCAGTACTTC.

The V call is TRBV5-4, the J call TRBJ1-4; D not certain. This CDR3 spans 15 amino acids. V lost 4 bases, J lost 3 bases, and 13 bases lay in between. Germline loops: CDR1 SGHNT, CDR2 YYREEE (reference sequence). The CDR3 DNA follows: TGTGCCAGCAGCGGCACGGACGGACCTAATGAAAAACTGTTTTTT. Translated: CASSGTDGPNEKLFF.

The chain has TRBV2 and TRBJ2-1; D unclear. CDR1 is SNHLY, CDR2 FYNNEI, per germline. The CDR3 consists of 15 residues. The V end lost 7 bases, the J end lost 2 bases, and 15 bases lay between the germline ends. As DNA, the CDR3 is TGTGCCAGCATGGAGCGAGTTCTCACCTACAATGAGCAGTTCTTC. Its protein is CASMERVLTYNEQFF.

The rearrangement uses TRBV7-8 and TRBJ1-1; 11 bases are shared with TRBD1. V gave up 4 bases and J gave up 5 bases; unmatched junction bases: 9. The V gene's germline CDR1 is SGHVS and CDR2 FQNEAQ. The CDR3 contains 16 residues. CDR3 region: CASSSQDRGRRTEAFF. The CDR3 coding sequence is TGTGCCAGCAGCTCCCAGGACAGGGGGCGCCGGACTGAAGCTTTCTTT.

This clone was observed once. CDR3 residues: CASSLDRAINQPQHF. CDR3 DNA: TGTGCCAGCAGTTTGGACAGGGCTATCAATCAGCCCCAGCATTTT. J is TRBJ1-5 and V is TRBV2; 8 bases fit TRBD1. The CDR3 has 15 residues. Germline V CDR1 and CDR2: SNHLY, FYNNEI. V dropped 5 bases and J dropped 3; count of bases not matched to a gene: 6.

For this clone: Other DNA sequences within the sample encode an identical CDR3. V gene TRBV2 combines with J gene TRBJ2-7, with D perhaps matching TRBD1 (6 bases). Trimming pared 4 bases from V and 4 bases from J, leaving 8 bases between. The CDR3 sequence is 12 residues long. From germline, CDR1 is SNHLY and CDR2 FYNNEI. The CDR3 reads CASSGQGYEQYF. The CDR3 DNA reads TGTGCCAGCAGTGGGCAGGGGTACGAGCAGTACTTC. Variable domain in full (rest from reference TRBV2 and TRBJ2-7): EPEVTQTPSHQVTQMGQEVILRCVPISNHLYFYWYRQILGQKVEFLVSFYNNEISEKSEIFDDQFSVERPDGSNFTLKIRSTKLEDSAMYFCASSGQGYEQYFGPGTRLTVT.

This chain links TRBV18 with TRBJ2-1; no firm D call. Germline V gene data show CDR1 as KGHSH and CDR2 as LQKENI. Trimming stripped 3 bases from V and 0 bases from J, with 9 bases between. The CDR3 contains 15 residues. The CDR3: CASSPTRPSYNEQFF. CDR3 bases: TGTGCCAGCTCACCGACAAGACCCTCCTACAATGAGCAGTTCTTC.

The chain links TRBV7-8 to TRBJ1-3, with a possible D match to TRBD1 (5 bases). The CDR3 runs 14 residues. Trimming stripped 1 base from V and 4 bases from J, with 8 bases between. Germline V gene sequence: CDR1 SGHVS, CDR2 FQNEAQ. The CDR3 region is CASSLGGLGNTIYF. DNA of the CDR3: TGTGCCAGCAGCTTAGGGGGCCTAGGAAACACCATATATTTT.

The chain is built from TRBV6-1 and TRBJ1-5; D is unclear. CDR1 and CDR2 (germline): MNHNS, SASEGT. The CDR3 runs 14 residues. V shed 6 bases and J shed 9 bases, with 18 bases lying between them. The CDR3 sequence: CASRPSPWNAPQHF. The CDR3 DNA reads TGTGCCAGCAGACCTTCCCCGTGGAACGCGCCCCAGCATTTT.

This chain joins TRBV6-1 and TRBJ2-7; D may correspond to TRBD1 or TRBD2 (5 bases each). The germline V gene has CDR1 MNHNS and CDR2 SASEGT. Trimming cost V 6 bases and J 3 bases, with 12 bases left between them. This CDR3 comprises 13 residues. The CDR3, as DNA: TGTGCCAGCAGCCCGGGACGCTTCTACGAGCAGTACTTC. This codes for CASSPGRFYEQYF.